These 9 T cell receptor beta chains originate from one sample sequenced in a study of CD8 T cells in Susac syndrome. Reverse transcription of about 0.5 to 1 ug RNA was carried out with random hexamers. TCRdb called the immunoSEQ multiplex PCR reads again in MiXCR, with one record for every CDR3 protein. The data contain 150,000 or so distinct CDR3 sequences, roughly 94% of them seen just once; the ten biggest clones take up roughly 0.14%. Sequencing was done on a sample of CD4+ T cells from PBMCs. These receptors were taken from a human donor with Susac syndrome.

Worth noting for this clonotype: One end of the junction varies from germline; a read error may be responsible. The chain uses TRBV4-1 and TRBJ2-1, with TRBD2 as a possible D gene (6 bases). Germline V gives CDR1 MGHRA, CDR2 YSYEKL. CDR3 size: 12 residues. The CDR3 region has the DNA TGCGCCAGCAGCCGGGACTTTAAAAAGCAGTCCTTC. The encoded protein is CASSRDFKKQSF.

The rearrangement uses TRBV7-2 and TRBJ2-7, with D maybe TRBD2 (7 bases). In germline, CDR1 is SGHTA, CDR2 FQGNSA. Trimming took off 7 bases at V and 6 bases at J, with 22 bases between the two ends. The CDR3 consists of 15 residues. CDR3: CASTPLGGLASEQYF. The CDR3 nucleotides are TGTGCCAGCACGCCCCTGGGGGGGCTCGCCTCCGAGCAGTACTTC. Supplemented by reference TRBV7-2 and TRBJ2-7, the full variable domain reads GAGVSQSPSNKVTEKGKDVELRCDPISGHTALYWYRQSLGQGLEFLIYFQGNSAPDKSGLPSDRFSAERTGGSVSTLTIQRTQQEDSAVYLCASTPLGGLASEQYFGPGTRLTVT.

This chain links TRBV20-1 with TRBJ1-2; a possible D gene is TRBD1 (5 bases). The CDR3 is made up of 14 amino acids. Trimming removed 1 base from V and 4 bases from J, with 13 bases in between. Germline-derived CDR1 and CDR2 are DFQATT and SNEGSKA (reference sequence). The CDR3 here is CSARAPTESYGYTF. The CDR3 nucleotides read TGCAGTGCTAGAGCACCGACAGAGAGCTATGGCTACACCTTC.

The chain couples TRBV9 to TRBJ2-5; possibly TRBD1 or TRBD2 for D (5 bases each). The CDR3 loop spans 15 amino acids. The germline CDR1 and CDR2 sequences are SGDLS and YYNGEE. Trimming pared 4 bases from V and 5 bases from J, leaving 18 bases between. The CDR3 region is CASSTSPRREETQYF. The DNA for the CDR3 is TGTGCCAGCAGCACGTCACCTCGCAGGGAGGAGACCCAGTACTTC.

CDR3 sequence reads: CASSQRQQYTGELFF. The DNA for the CDR3 is TGTGCCAGCAGCCAGCGACAGCAATACACCGGGGAGCTGTTTTTT. The chain employs TRBV3-1 and TRBJ2-2; perhaps TRBD1 as D (5 bases). Trimming removed 3 bases from V and 3 bases from J, with 11 bases in between. The CDR3 loop spans 15 amino acids. Germline V gene data show CDR1 as LGHDT and CDR2 as YNNKEL (reference sequence).

The chain joins TRBV5-5 to TRBJ2-5, with unresolved D. This CDR3 spans 11 amino acids. Trimming shortened V by 5 bases and J by 5 bases, and 7 bases separated the two germline ends. CDR1 and CDR2 from the germline V gene are SGHKS and YYEKEE (reference sequence). CDR3 loop: CASRARETQYF. CDR3 nucleotide sequence: TGTGCCAGCAGGGCCCGGGAGACCCAGTACTTC.

The gene calls are TRBV20-1 and TRBJ2-5; no firm D call. The V gene lost 5 bases and the J gene lost 5 bases, with 18 bases spanning the gap. CDR3 length: 14 amino acids. Germline V gene lookup returns CDR1 DFQATT and CDR2 SNEGSKA (reference sequence). CDR3 loop: CSADSIPHGETQYF. DNA of the CDR3: TGCAGTGCTGATTCCATCCCACATGGGGAGACCCAGTACTTC.

The chain has TRBV5-1 and TRBJ2-7, with 10 nucleotides matching TRBD1. CDR1 is SGHRS, CDR2 YFSETQ, per germline. V lost 7 bases to trimming and J lost 3 bases; unmatched junction nucleotides: 7. This CDR3 region has 14 residues. CDR3: CASGPGDRGYEQYF. The DNA of the CDR3 is TGCGCCAGCGGCCCTGGGGACAGGGGCTACGAGCAGTACTTC.

The V gene is TRBV5-1, the J gene TRBJ2-3; D remains unclear. V was clipped by 1 base and J by 5 bases, with 11 bases between them. The germline CDR1 and CDR2 sequences are SGHRS and YFSETQ. The CDR3 runs to 14 residues. CDR3 sequence reads: CASSLMGTIDTQYF. As DNA, the CDR3 is TGCGCCAGCAGCTTGATGGGTACGATAGATACGCAGTATTTT.